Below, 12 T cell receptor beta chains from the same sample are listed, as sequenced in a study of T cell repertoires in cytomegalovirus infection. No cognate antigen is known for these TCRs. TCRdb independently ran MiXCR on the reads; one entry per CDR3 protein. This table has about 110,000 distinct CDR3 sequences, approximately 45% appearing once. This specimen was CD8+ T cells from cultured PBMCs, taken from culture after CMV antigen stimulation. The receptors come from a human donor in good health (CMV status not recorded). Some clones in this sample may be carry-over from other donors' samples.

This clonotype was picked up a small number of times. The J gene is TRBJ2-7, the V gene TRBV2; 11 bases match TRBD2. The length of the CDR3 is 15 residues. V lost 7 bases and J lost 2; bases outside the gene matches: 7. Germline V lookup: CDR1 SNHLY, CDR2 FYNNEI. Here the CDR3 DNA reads TGTGCCAGCAAACCTAGACTAGCGGGGACCTACGAGCAGTACTTC. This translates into CASKPRLAGTYEQYF.

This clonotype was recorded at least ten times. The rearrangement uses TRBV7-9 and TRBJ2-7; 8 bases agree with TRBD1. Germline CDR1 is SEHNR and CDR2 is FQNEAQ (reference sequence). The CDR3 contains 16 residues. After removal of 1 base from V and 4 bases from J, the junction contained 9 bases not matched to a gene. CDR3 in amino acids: CASSLGTGRLQYEQYF. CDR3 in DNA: TGTGCCAGCAGCTTAGGGACAGGGAGACTCCAGTACGAGCAGTACTTC.

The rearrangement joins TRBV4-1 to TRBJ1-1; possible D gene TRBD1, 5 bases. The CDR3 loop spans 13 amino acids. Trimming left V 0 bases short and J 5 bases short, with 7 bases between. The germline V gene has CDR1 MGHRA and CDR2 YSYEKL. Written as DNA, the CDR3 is TGCGCCAGCAGCCAAGAGGGGGATACTGAAGCTTTCTTT. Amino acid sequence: CASSQEGDTEAFF.

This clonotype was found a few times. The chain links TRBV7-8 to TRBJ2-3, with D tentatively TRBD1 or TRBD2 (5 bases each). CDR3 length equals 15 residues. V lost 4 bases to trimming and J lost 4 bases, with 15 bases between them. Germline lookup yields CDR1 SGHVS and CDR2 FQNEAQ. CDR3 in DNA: TGTGCCAGCAGCTCACGGGACCCGGAGGCAGATACGCAGTATTTT. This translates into CASSSRDPEADTQYF.

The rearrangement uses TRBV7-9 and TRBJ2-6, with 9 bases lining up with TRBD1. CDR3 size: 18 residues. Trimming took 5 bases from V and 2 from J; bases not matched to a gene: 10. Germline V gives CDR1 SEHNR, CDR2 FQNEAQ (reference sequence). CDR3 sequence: CASSHWDRVLAGANVLTF. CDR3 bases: TGTGCCAGCAGCCACTGGGACAGGGTATTAGCTGGGGCCAACGTCCTGACTTTC.

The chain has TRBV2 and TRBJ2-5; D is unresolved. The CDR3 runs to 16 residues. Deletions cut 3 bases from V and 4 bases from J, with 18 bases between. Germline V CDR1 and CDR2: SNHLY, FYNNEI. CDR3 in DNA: TGTGCCAGCAGTGATGATTCTCTCTCTGCCCCAGAGACCCAGTACTTC. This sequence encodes CASSDDSLSAPETQYF. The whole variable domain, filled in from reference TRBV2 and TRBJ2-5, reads EPEVTQTPSHQVTQMGQEVILRCVPISNHLYFYWYRQILGQKVEFLVSFYNNEISEKSEIFDDQFSVERPDGSNFTLKIRSTKLEDSAMYFCASSDDSLSAPETQYFGPGTRLLVL.

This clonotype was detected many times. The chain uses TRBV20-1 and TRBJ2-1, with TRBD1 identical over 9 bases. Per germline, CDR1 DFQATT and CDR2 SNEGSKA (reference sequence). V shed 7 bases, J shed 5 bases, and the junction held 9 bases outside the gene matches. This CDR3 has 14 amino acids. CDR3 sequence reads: CSVRGQGPHNEQFF. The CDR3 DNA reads TGCAGTGTTAGGGGACAGGGTCCCCACAATGAGCAGTTCTTC.

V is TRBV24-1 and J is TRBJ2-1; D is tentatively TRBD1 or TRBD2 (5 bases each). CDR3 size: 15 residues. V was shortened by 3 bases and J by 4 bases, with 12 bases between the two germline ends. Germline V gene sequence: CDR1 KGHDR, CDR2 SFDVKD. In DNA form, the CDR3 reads TGTGCCACCAGTGATAAAGGGACGTCATACAATGAGCAGTTCTTC. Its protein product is CATSDKGTSYNEQFF.

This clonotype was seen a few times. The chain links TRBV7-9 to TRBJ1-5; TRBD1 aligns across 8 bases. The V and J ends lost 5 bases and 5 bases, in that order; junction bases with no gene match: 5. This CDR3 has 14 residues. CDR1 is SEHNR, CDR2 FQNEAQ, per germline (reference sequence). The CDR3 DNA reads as TGTGCCAGCAGCCCCGACAGGGGAGATCAGCCCCAGCATTTT. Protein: CASSPDRGDQPQHF.

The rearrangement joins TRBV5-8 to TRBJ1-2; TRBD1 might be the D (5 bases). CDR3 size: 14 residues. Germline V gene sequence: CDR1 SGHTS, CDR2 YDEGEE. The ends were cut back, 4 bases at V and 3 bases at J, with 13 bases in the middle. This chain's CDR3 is CASSRDRVYYGYTF. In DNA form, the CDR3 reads TGTGCCAGCAGCCGGGACCGTGTCTACTATGGCTACACCTTC. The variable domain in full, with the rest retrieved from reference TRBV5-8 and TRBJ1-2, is EAGVTQSPTHLIKTRGQQATLRCSPISGHTSVYWYQQALGLGLQFLLWYDEGEERNRGNFPPRFSGRQFPNYSSELNVNALELEDSALYLCASSRDRVYYGYTFGSGTRLTVV.

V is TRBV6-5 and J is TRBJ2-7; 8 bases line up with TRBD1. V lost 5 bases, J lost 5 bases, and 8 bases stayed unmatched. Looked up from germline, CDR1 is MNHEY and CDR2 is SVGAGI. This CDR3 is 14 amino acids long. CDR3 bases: TGTGCCAGCAGTGCCATACAGGGGGTCAACGAGCAGTACTTC. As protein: CASSAIQGVNEQYF.

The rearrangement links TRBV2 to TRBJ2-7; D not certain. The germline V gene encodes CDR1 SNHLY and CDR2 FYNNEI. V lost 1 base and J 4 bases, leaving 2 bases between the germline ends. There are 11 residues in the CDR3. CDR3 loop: CASSEGYEQYF. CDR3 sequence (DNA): TGTGCCAGCAGTGAAGGGTACGAGCAGTACTTC.